The 26 T cell receptor beta chains below all came from one sample that was sequenced in a study of blood T cell repertoires in COVID-19. Sequencing used immunoSEQ multiplex PCR; TCRdb keeps in-frame clones, though not all of them. Here the sample spans about 270,000 clones, 85% to 95% being singletons. The specimen was PBMCs or T cells enriched from blood (not recorded which). The receptor set was obtained from a man aged 35 to 55 who had been exposed to COVID-19.

The V gene is TRBV2, the J gene TRBJ2-3; 8 bases are a match to TRBD2. With V trimmed by 5 bases and J by 4 bases, 11 bases remained unmatched. This CDR3 spans 16 amino acids. Germline CDR1 is SNHLY and CDR2 is FYNNEI. The CDR3 sequence: CASSFSSGGVSDTQYF. CDR3 in DNA: TGTGCCAGCAGTTTCTCATCGGGAGGGGTTTCAGATACGCAGTATTTT.

V gene TRBV19 combines with J gene TRBJ2-1; D unresolved. The germline V gene encodes CDR1 LNHDA and CDR2 SQIVND (reference sequence). Trimming stripped 2 bases from V and 6 bases from J, with 20 bases between. The CDR3 covers 17 residues. CDR3 amino acids: CASSILSSGIESNEQFF. The CDR3 DNA follows: TGTGCCAGTAGTATATTGAGTAGTGGTATTGAGTCCAATGAGCAGTTCTTC. Complete variable domain (other parts from reference TRBV19 and TRBJ2-1): DGGITQSPKYLFRKEGQNVTLSCEQNLNHDAMYWYRQDPGQGLRLIYYSQIVNDFQKGDIAEGYSVSREKKESFPLTVTSAQKNPTAFYLCASSILSSGIESNEQFFGPGTRLTVL.

The table lists this clone with a count of one. V usage is TRBV19 and J usage is TRBJ1-6, with TRBD1 matching 8 bases. The CDR3 length is 15 residues. Looked up from germline, CDR1 is LNHDA and CDR2 is SQIVND (reference sequence). V gave up 6 bases and J gave up 9 bases; unmatched junction bases: 10. The DNA of the CDR3 is TGTGCCAGTAGATTGGGAGACAGGGGAGGTTCACCCCTCCACTTT. Translation gives CASRLGDRGGSPLHF.

The chain joins TRBV9 to TRBJ2-7; 8 bases agree with TRBD1. Trimming removed 3 bases from V and 2 bases from J; junction bases left unmatched: 7. The CDR3 is made up of 15 amino acids. From germline, CDR1 is SGDLS and CDR2 YYNGEE. The CDR3 spells CASSAPGTGAYEQYF. CDR3 nucleotide sequence: TGTGCCAGCAGCGCTCCGGGGACAGGAGCCTACGAGCAGTACTTC. The whole variable domain, remainder taken from reference TRBV9 and TRBJ2-7, is DSGVTQTPKHLITATGQRVTLRCSPRSGDLSVYWYQQSLDQGLQFLIQYYNGEERAKGNILERFSAQQFPDLHSELNLSSLELGDSALYFCASSAPGTGAYEQYFGPGTRLTVT.

This clone is a singleton in its sample. The CDR3 bases are TGTGCCAGCAGTGCCCAGACCGGGACAGGCTCCTACAATGAGCAGTTCTTC. The encoded protein is CASSAQTGTGSYNEQFF. The V call is TRBV6-2 or TRBV6-3, the J call TRBJ2-1, with TRBD1 matching 8 bases. The J segment lost 0 bases and the V segment lost 5 bases, leaving 9 bases of the junction unmatched. Germline values: CDR1 MNHEY, CDR2 SVGEGT. The CDR3 contains 17 residues.

The V call is TRBV27, the J call TRBJ2-1; 13 bases are a match to TRBD2. The length of the CDR3 is 15 residues. CDR1 is MNHEY and CDR2 is SMNVEV in the germline V gene (reference sequence). The ends lost 5 bases at V and 4 bases at J; junction bases unmatched: 2. CDR3 sequence reads: CASSVLAGGYNEQFF. The CDR3 coding sequence is TGTGCCAGCAGTGTACTAGCGGGAGGGTACAATGAGCAGTTCTTC.

The chain employs TRBV25-1 and TRBJ1-1; D gene unclear. The V and J ends lost 1 base and 0 bases respectively, with 9 bases between them. The CDR3 sequence is 15 residues long. The germline V gene encodes CDR1 MGHDK and CDR2 SYGVNS. The CDR3 sequence: CASSESGRMNTEAFF. The CDR3 bases are TGTGCCAGCAGTGAATCGGGGAGAATGAACACTGAAGCTTTCTTT.

The V and J genes are TRBV2 and TRBJ2-1, with 9 bases lining up with TRBD2. CDR3 length equals 16 residues. Per the germline V gene, CDR1 is SNHLY and CDR2 is FYNNEI. The V segment lost 8 bases and the J segment 6 bases; nucleotides outside the gene matches: 14. CDR3 sequence reads: CASSNWQLAGSNEQFF. CDR3 nucleotides: TGTGCCAGCTCTAACTGGCAGCTAGCGGGAAGCAATGAGCAGTTCTTC.

The chain is built from TRBV27 and TRBJ2-2; 11 bases agree with TRBD1. V shed 5 bases, J shed 1 base, and the junction held 3 bases outside the gene matches. This CDR3 spans 16 amino acids. The V gene's germline CDR1 is MNHEY and CDR2 SMNVEV (reference sequence). CDR3 sequence reads: CASSRTGGLNTGELFF. The CDR3 region has the DNA TGTGCCAGCAGTCGGACAGGGGGCTTGAACACCGGGGAGCTGTTTTTT.

V usage is TRBV19 and J usage is TRBJ2-3; D possibly corresponds to TRBD2 (5 bases). With 3 bases removed from V and 1 base from J, the gap between germline ends came to 11 bases. The CDR3 spans 15 residues. Looked up from germline, CDR1 is LNHDA and CDR2 is SQIVND (reference sequence). Here the CDR3 DNA reads TGTGCCAGTAGTATGATGGCCGGGGGCACAGATACGCAGTATTTT. Translating gives CASSMMAGGTDTQYF. The complete variable domain, with remaining parts taken from reference TRBV19 and TRBJ2-3, reads DGGITQSPKYLFRKEGQNVTLSCEQNLNHDAMYWYRQDPGQGLRLIYYSQIVNDFQKGDIAEGYSVSREKKESFPLTVTSAQKNPTAFYLCASSMMAGGTDTQYFGPGTRLTVL.

CDR3 protein: CASSLYSGNTIYF. In DNA, the CDR3 is TGTGCCAGCAGCTTGTATTCTGGAAACACCATATATTTT. This sequence joins TRBV5-6 and TRBJ1-3; D is unresolved. Deletions cut 1 base from V and 1 base from J, with 3 bases between. The CDR3 loop spans 13 amino acids. Per the germline V gene, CDR1 is SGHDT and CDR2 is YYEEEE. The complete variable domain, with remaining parts taken from reference TRBV5-6 and TRBJ1-3, reads DAGVTQSPTHLIKTRGQQVTLRCSPKSGHDTVSWYQQALGQGPQFIFQYYEEEERQRGNFPDRFSGHQFPNYSSELNVNALLLGDSALYLCASSLYSGNTIYFGEGSWLTVV.

The chain employs TRBV9 and TRBJ2-1, with TRBD1 matching 7 bases. Germline V gene sequence: CDR1 SGDLS, CDR2 YYNGEE. The CDR3 is 18 amino acids. V trimming: 0 bases; J trimming: 3 bases; junction bases outside the gene matches: 12. CDR3 protein: CASSVGGSPGQSYNEQFF. The CDR3 DNA sequence: TGTGCCAGCAGCGTAGGTGGTAGTCCGGGACAGAGCTACAATGAGCAGTTCTTC.

The rearrangement links TRBV4-1 to TRBJ2-6, with D hard to call. Trimming shortened V by 4 bases and J by 0 bases, and 10 bases separated the two germline ends. This CDR3 is 16 amino acids long. In germline, CDR1 is MGHRA, CDR2 YSYEKL. The CDR3 region has the DNA TGCGCCAGCAGCCGAAACCGGTTCTCTGGGGCCAACGTCCTGACTTTC. It is translated as CASSRNRFSGANVLTF.

The gene calls are TRBV30 and TRBJ2-1; maybe TRBD1 (6 bases). CDR1 and CDR2 from the germline V gene are GTSNPN and SVGIG (reference sequence). Trimming took 5 bases from V and 4 from J, leaving 12 bases between them. The CDR3 has 13 amino acids. CDR3 sequence reads: CAWAGVVYNEQFF. DNA for the CDR3: TGTGCCTGGGCAGGGGTTGTGTACAATGAGCAGTTCTTC.

The rearrangement links TRBV21-1 to TRBJ2-7; TRBD2 was called by the table and not checked on the DNA. TRBV21-1 corresponds to a pseudogene. This CDR3 spans 17 amino acids. Here the CDR3 DNA reads TGTGCCAGCGTCCCCGCGCTAGCGGGAGGGTCGACCTACGAGCAGTACTTC. It yields the protein CASVPALAGGSTYEQYF.

This chain links TRBV24-1 with TRBJ2-7; 10 bases line up with TRBD1. CDR1 and CDR2 from the germline V gene are KGHDR and SFDVKD. The CDR3 runs 16 residues. The V segment lost 5 bases and the J segment 5 bases; nucleotides outside the gene matches: 11. For the CDR3, the DNA is TGTGCCACCAGTGCCAACCGGGGACAGGGGACCGACGAGCAGTACTTC. Residues: CATSANRGQGTDEQYF.

The chain has TRBV5-1 and TRBJ2-5; TRBD2 might be the D (6 bases). Per the germline V gene, CDR1 is SGHRS and CDR2 is YFSETQ. The germline V and J ends were trimmed by 3 bases and 4 bases, with 16 bases remaining between them. This CDR3 contains 15 residues. The CDR3 sequence is CASSSPREVRETQYF. For the CDR3, the DNA is TGCGCCAGCAGCTCCCCGAGGGAGGTTAGAGAGACCCAGTACTTC.

V and J are TRBV6-2 or TRBV6-3 and TRBJ2-5; the match to TRBD1 covers 7 bases. V was clipped by 0 bases and J by 4 bases; unmatched bases: 5. The CDR3 sequence is 15 residues long. Germline CDR1 MNHEY, CDR2 SVGEGT. CDR3 region: CASSYSYRGPETQYF. DNA of the CDR3: TGTGCCAGCAGTTACTCGTACAGGGGTCCAGAGACCCAGTACTTC.

The V and J genes are TRBV30 and TRBJ1-2; D is unresolved. This CDR3 comprises 15 residues. Germline loops: CDR1 GTSNPN, CDR2 SVGIG (reference sequence). Between the trimmed V and J ends, which lost 0 bases and 0 bases, there was a span of 11 bases. The CDR3 loop is CAWSVTVAANYGYTF. For the CDR3, the DNA is TGTGCCTGGAGTGTAACGGTTGCGGCTAACTATGGCTACACCTTC.

This chain joins TRBV2 and TRBJ2-3; D possibly corresponds to TRBD1 (6 bases). This CDR3 has 15 amino acids. CDR1 and CDR2 (germline): SNHLY, FYNNEI. The germline V and J ends were trimmed by 4 bases and 3 bases, with 14 bases remaining between them. The CDR3 DNA reads as TGTGCCAGCAGTGGACGGCAGGGGATAACAGATACGCAGTATTTT. Encoded protein: CASSGRQGITDTQYF. Complete variable domain (other parts from reference TRBV2 and TRBJ2-3): EPEVTQTPSHQVTQMGQEVILRCVPISNHLYFYWYRQILGQKVEFLVSFYNNEISEKSEIFDDQFSVERPDGSNFTLKIRSTKLEDSAMYFCASSGRQGITDTQYFGPGTRLTVL.

The rearrangement joins TRBV28 to TRBJ1-1, with no clear D. Germline CDR1 reads MDHEN; CDR2 reads SYDVKM. This CDR3 comprises 15 residues. V gave up 5 bases and J gave up 1 base, with 14 bases separating them. The CDR3 sequence is CASSRYLTSNTEAFF. As DNA, the CDR3 is TGTGCCAGCAGTAGATACCTTACATCGAACACTGAAGCTTTCTTT.

V usage is TRBV29-1 and J usage is TRBJ1-2; D ambiguous. The CDR3 consists of 16 residues. Germline CDR1 and CDR2: SQVTM and ANQGSEA. Trimming took off 1 base at V and 4 bases at J, with 19 bases between the two ends. The CDR3 sequence: CSVEGGSDSVTYGYTF. Here the CDR3 DNA reads TGCAGCGTTGAAGGAGGGTCAGATTCGGTTACCTATGGCTACACCTTC.

V usage is TRBV2 and J usage is TRBJ2-1; 8 bases line up with TRBD2. Germline assignment: CDR1 SNHLY and CDR2 FYNNEI. This CDR3 has 19 residues. With V trimmed by 7 bases and J by 8 bases, 25 bases remained unmatched. CDR3 bases: TGTGCCAGCACTCGAACCATAAGTAGGCAGCGTCACGGGGGGGATGAGCAGTTCTTC. Translated: CASTRTISRQRHGGDEQFF.

The V call is TRBV11-2, the J call TRBJ2-7, with D possibly matching TRBD1 (5 bases). There are 13 residues in the CDR3. Looked up from germline, CDR1 is SGHAT and CDR2 is FQNNGV. Trimming cost V 5 bases and J 5 bases, with 13 bases left between them. The CDR3 DNA follows: TGTGCCAGCAGCCCCGGGTTCAGGGACGAGCAGTACTTC. Translation gives CASSPGFRDEQYF. Full variable domain (outside the CDR3, taken from reference TRBV11-2 and TRBJ2-7): EAGVAQSPRYKIIEKRQSVAFWCNPISGHATLYWYQQILGQGPKLLIQFQNNGVVDDSQLPKDRFSAERLKGVDSTLKIQPAKLEDSAVYLCASSPGFRDEQYFGPGTRLTVT.

The gene calls are TRBV4-3 and TRBJ1-2; D unresolved. The V end lost 1 base, the J end lost 4 bases, and 13 bases lay between the germline ends. Germline-derived CDR1 and CDR2 are LGHNA and YSLEER. The CDR3 extends over 15 amino acids. CDR3 sequence reads: CASSQVADGGYGYTF. CDR3 sequence (DNA): TGCGCCAGCAGCCAAGTGGCGGACGGAGGCTATGGCTACACCTTC.

V usage is TRBV5-1 and J usage is TRBJ1-2, with 11 nucleotides matching TRBD1. This CDR3 is 15 amino acids long. From germline, CDR1 is SGHRS and CDR2 YFSETQ. Trimming at V came to 0 bases and at J to 5 bases, leaving 3 bases not matched to a gene. The CDR3 reads CASSLGTGGLYGYTF. CDR3 DNA: TGCGCCAGCAGCTTGGGGACAGGGGGCTTGTATGGCTACACCTTC.